This T cell receptor beta chain was sequenced for a study of spatial heterogeneity in lung cancer. Looking at the study overall: Each distinct TCR and UMI combination averaged more than ten appearances in raw reads.

This clonotype was detected a few times. Its antigen is as yet unknown. TCRdb re-derived calls from the 5' RACE reads in MiXCR, one entry per CDR3 protein. The sample contains about 92,000 distinct CDR3 sequences, approximately 12% of which appear only once. V lost 5 bases and J lost 4; bases outside the gene matches: 4. CDR3 size: 14 residues. Study-wide findings and caveats: TCRs found ubiquitously expanded in tumor appeared in blood more at resection than at follow-up.

Time point specified: sample taken at primary tumor resection. The donor group consisted of around 70 patients who had untreated, early-stage non-small cell lung cancer. Sequencing was performed on whole RNA extracted from tumor and nontumor lung tissue, or from frozen PBMC, and the material was left unsorted. The sequence was obtained from a male donor with early-stage non-small cell lung cancer. V and J are TRBV12-3 or TRBV12-4 and TRBJ2-3; 9 nucleotides match TRBD1. The sequencing here drew on PBMCs, taken at surgery. CDR3 nucleotide sequence: TGTGCCAGCAGTCGGGACAGGGTCCCAGATACGCAGTATTTT. This encodes CASSRDRVPDTQYF.